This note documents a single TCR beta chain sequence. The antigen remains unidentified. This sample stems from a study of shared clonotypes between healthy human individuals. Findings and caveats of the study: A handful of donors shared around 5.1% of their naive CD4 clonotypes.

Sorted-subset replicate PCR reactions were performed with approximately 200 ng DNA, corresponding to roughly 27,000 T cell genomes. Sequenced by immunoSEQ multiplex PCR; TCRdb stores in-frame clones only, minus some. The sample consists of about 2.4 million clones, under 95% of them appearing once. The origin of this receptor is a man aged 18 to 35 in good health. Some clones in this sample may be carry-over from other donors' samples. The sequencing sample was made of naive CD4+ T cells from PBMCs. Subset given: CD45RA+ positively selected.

In nucleotides, the CDR3 is TGTGCCAGCAGCCTGCTAGCGGTGAGCACAGATACGCAGTATTTT. This codes for CASSLLAVSTDTQYF. The chain combines TRBV11-2 with TRBJ2-3; 7 bases align to TRBD2. Trimming at V came to 5 bases and at J to 0 bases, leaving 5 bases not matched to a gene. The CDR3 is made up of 15 amino acids. Germline lookup yields CDR1 SGHAT and CDR2 FQNNGV.